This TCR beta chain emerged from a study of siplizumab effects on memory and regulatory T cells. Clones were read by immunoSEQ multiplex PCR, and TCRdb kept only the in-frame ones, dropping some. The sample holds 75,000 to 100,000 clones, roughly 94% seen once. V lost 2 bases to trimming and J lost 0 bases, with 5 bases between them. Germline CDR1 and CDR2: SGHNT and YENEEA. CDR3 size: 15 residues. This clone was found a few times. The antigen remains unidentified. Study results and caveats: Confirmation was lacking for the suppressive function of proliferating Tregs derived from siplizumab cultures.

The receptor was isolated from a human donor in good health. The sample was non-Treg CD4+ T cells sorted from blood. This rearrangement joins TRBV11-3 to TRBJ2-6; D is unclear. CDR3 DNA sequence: TGTGCCAGCAGCTTATCTTACTCTGGGGCCAACGTCCTGACTTTC. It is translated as CASSLSYSGANVLTF. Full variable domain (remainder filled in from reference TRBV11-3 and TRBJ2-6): EAGVVQSPRYKIIEKKQPVAFWCNPISGHNTLYWYLQNLGQGPELLIRYENEEAVDDSQLPKDRFSAERLKGVDSTLKIQPAELGDSAVYLCASSLSYSGANVLTFGAGSRLTVL.